The 32 T cell receptor beta chains presented below share a single source sample, sequenced in a study of blood T cells in healthy people across ages. With a J-beta primer mix and a sample-barcoded 5' primer, a second PCR ran about 7 to 12 cycles. From the 5' RACE reads, TCRdb called clonotypes with MiXCR, one entry per CDR3 protein. The table has about 780,000 distinct CDR3 sequences, about 46% seen once. Sequencing input: blood. These receptors originate from an elderly man in good health.

This clonotype was detected a few times. J is TRBJ1-2 and V is TRBV5-5, with D uncertain. This CDR3 has 15 residues. V was cut by 0 bases and J by 8 bases, with 17 bases left in between. Germline V gene lookup returns CDR1 SGHKS and CDR2 YYEKEE (reference sequence). The CDR3 DNA reads TGTGCCAGCAGCTTGGCGGCTGGAGGGCAGTACGGCTACACCTTC. It yields the protein CASSLAAGGQYGYTF. The full variable domain, rest sourced from reference TRBV5-5 and TRBJ1-2, is DAGVTQSPTHLIKTRGQQVTLRCSPISGHKSVSWYQQVLGQGPQFIFQYYEKEERGRGNFPDRFSARQFPNYSSELNVNALLLGDSALYLCASSLAAGGQYGYTFGSGTRLTVV.

The sample holds one count of this clonotype. Sequence at one end of the junction differs from germline and may be a read error. The chain combines TRBV7-2 with TRBJ2-7; tentative D call: TRBD2 (6 bases). The CDR3 is made up of 15 amino acids. CDR1 and CDR2 from the germline V gene are SGHTA and FQGNSA. The CDR3 bases are TGTGCCGGCAGCCGGGGGACTCAGGGCCCCTACGAGCAGTACTTC. Translating it yields CAGSRGTQGPYEQYF.

The chain combines TRBV19 with TRBJ2-3; the match to TRBD2 covers 9 bases. The CDR3 spans 16 residues. CDR1 is LNHDA, CDR2 SQIVND, per germline (reference sequence). V was clipped by 6 bases and J by 3 bases; unmatched bases: 10. Written as DNA, the CDR3 is TGTGCCAGTAGCTCCCCCTTCGCGGGAGGGACAGATACGCAGTATTTT. It codes for CASSSPFAGGTDTQYF.

This clonotype came up a few times. The gene calls are TRBV4-2 and TRBJ2-1, with 13 positions matching TRBD2. After removal of 4 bases from V and 12 bases from J, the junction contained 6 bases not matched to a gene. The germline V gene has CDR1 LGHNA and CDR2 YNFKEQ. This CDR3 is built from 14 residues. CDR3 sequence: CASSLGTSGTGQFF. CDR3 DNA: TGTGCCAGCAGCCTCGGGACTAGCGGGACGGGGCAGTTCTTC.

This chain links TRBV15 with TRBJ2-5; D unclear. CDR3 length: 13 residues. Between the trimmed V and J ends, which lost 1 base and 5 bases, there was a span of 8 bases. Per germline, CDR1 LNHNV and CDR2 YYDKDF (reference sequence). For the CDR3, the DNA is TGTGCCACCAGCAGAGCTGCGGCGGAGACCCAGTACTTC. This gives the protein CATSRAAAETQYF.

The chain carries TRBV6-6 and TRBJ1-5; possible D gene TRBD1, 5 bases. Germline CDR1 is MNHNY and CDR2 is SVGAGI (reference sequence). V dropped 3 bases and J dropped 0 bases, with 12 bases sitting between them. This CDR3 spans 16 amino acids. Here the CDR3 DNA reads TGTGCCAGCAGTTATAGGAGGACAAATAGCAATCAGCCCCAGCATTTT. Protein: CASSYRRTNSNQPQHF.

This clonotype was recorded many times. This chain connects TRBV6-2 or TRBV6-3 to TRBJ2-1, with TRBD1 matching 7 bases. CDR3 length equals 15 residues. The V gene's germline CDR1 is MNHEY and CDR2 SVGEGT. V lost 2 bases, J lost 8 bases, and 9 bases stayed unmatched. The CDR3 nucleotides read TGTGCCAGCAGTTACGGGACAGTAGGGTGGGATGAGCAGTTCTTC. Protein sequence: CASSYGTVGWDEQFF.

On this clonotype itself: Possible read error: a much larger clone is one base away. This chain uses TRBV7-2 with TRBJ2-7; 12 bases line up with TRBD2. Trimming removed 4 bases from V and 6 bases from J; junction bases left unmatched: 4. The CDR3 spans 14 residues. The germline V gene encodes CDR1 SGHTA and CDR2 FQGNSA. The CDR3 DNA follows: TGTGCCAGCAGCTCGACTAGCGGGAGTTTCGAGCAGTACTTC. This sequence encodes CASSSTSGSFEQYF. Filled out from reference TRBV7-2 and TRBJ2-7, the complete variable domain reads GAGVSQSPSNKVTEKGKDVELRCDPISGHTALYWYRQSLGQGLEFLIYFQGNSAPDKSGLPSDRFSAERTGGSVSTLTIQRTQQEDSAVYLCASSSTSGSFEQYFGPGTRLTVT.

The chain couples TRBV21-1 to TRBJ1-2; the D call in the table, TRBD1, was not verified against the DNA. TRBV21-1 is flagged as a pseudogene. The CDR3 has 13 amino acids. Here the CDR3 DNA reads TGTGCCAGCAGCGCCCGGGAACCGGATGGCTACACCTTC. This gives the protein CASSAREPDGYTF.

The V call is TRBV21-1, the J call TRBJ2-7; TRBD1, the D gene given by the table, was not confirmed from the DNA. TRBV21-1 is tagged as a pseudogene. This CDR3 has 17 residues. The chain's CDR3 is CASSTSKNRGNSYEQYF. The CDR3 bases are TGTGCCAGCAGCACATCGAAAAACAGGGGGAATTCCTACGAGCAGTACTTC.

This clonotype was counted between two and nine times. The chain carries TRBV24-1 and TRBJ2-1, with 7 positions matching TRBD1. The length of the CDR3 is 13 residues. Germline lookup yields CDR1 KGHDR and CDR2 SFDVKD. Trimming cost V 4 bases and J 9 bases; bases outside gene matches: 5. CDR3 protein: CATSEPPGGEQFF. The CDR3 DNA sequence: TGTGCCACCAGTGAACCCCCAGGGGGTGAGCAGTTCTTC.

This clonotype was detected only a few times. The chain has TRBV20-1 and TRBJ2-1; possibly TRBD2 for D (6 bases). Trimming took 1 base from V and 7 from J, leaving 14 bases between them. The CDR3 is 14 amino acids. Looked up from germline, CDR1 is DFQATT and CDR2 is SNEGSKA (reference sequence). CDR3 residues: CSARGRETPNEQFF. CDR3 nucleotide sequence: TGCAGTGCTAGAGGACGGGAGACTCCGAATGAGCAGTTCTTC.

The V gene is TRBV20-1, the J gene TRBJ1-6; weak D call: TRBD1 (5 bases). In germline, CDR1 is DFQATT, CDR2 SNEGSKA (reference sequence). The CDR3 has 15 amino acids. Trimming left V 5 bases short and J 5 bases short, with 16 bases between. CDR3 coding DNA: TGCAGTGCTGCCGCCGGACGGGGGGATAATTCACCCCTCCACTTT. Amino acid sequence: CSAAAGRGDNSPLHF.

This sequence joins TRBV7-3 and TRBJ1-1; TRBD1 might be the D (5 bases). Germline loops: CDR1 SGHTA, CDR2 FQGTGA. This CDR3 spans 15 amino acids. V was pared by 4 bases and J by 4 bases, with 16 bases between. The CDR3 loop is CASSYGALGGTEAFF. CDR3 in DNA: TGTGCCAGCAGCTACGGGGCCCTCGGCGGCACTGAAGCTTTCTTT.

The chain joins TRBV9 to TRBJ2-3; D may be TRBD1 (5 bases). In germline, CDR1 is SGDLS, CDR2 YYNGEE. CDR3 length: 15 residues. V shed 0 bases and J shed 2 bases, with 10 bases lying between them. Written as DNA, the CDR3 is TGTGCCAGCAGCGTAGAGGACATTTTCACAGATACGCAGTATTTT. Residues: CASSVEDIFTDTQYF. Filled out from reference TRBV9 and TRBJ2-3, the complete variable domain reads DSGVTQTPKHLITATGQRVTLRCSPRSGDLSVYWYQQSLDQGLQFLIQYYNGEERAKGNILERFSAQQFPDLHSELNLSSLELGDSALYFCASSVEDIFTDTQYFGPGTRLTVL.

The chain combines TRBV6-2 or TRBV6-3 with TRBJ2-5; 8 bases map to TRBD2. With 5 bases clipped from V and 3 bases from J, the junction kept 8 bases outside the gene matches. There are 15 residues in the CDR3. The germline V gene encodes CDR1 MNHEY and CDR2 SVGEGT. The CDR3 DNA is TGTGCCAGCAGTCCCCCGGGGGGGACGGAAGAGACCCAGTACTTC. Translated, it gives CASSPPGGTEETQYF.

J is TRBJ2-3 and V is TRBV29-1; D may correspond to TRBD1 or TRBD2 (5 bases each). Deletions cut 7 bases from V and 2 bases from J, with 10 bases between. CDR3 size: 12 residues. Germline lookup yields CDR1 SQVTM and CDR2 ANQGSEA. CDR3 amino acids: CSGDPLTDTQYF. DNA of the CDR3: TGCAGCGGGGACCCACTCACAGATACGCAGTATTTT.

This clonotype came up many times. The V call is TRBV12-3 or TRBV12-4, the J call TRBJ2-3; 10 nucleotides align to TRBD1. The CDR3 has 14 amino acids. Trimming took 8 bases from V and 4 from J; bases not matched to a gene: 6. CDR3 nucleotides: TGTGCCAGCCGAGACGGGACAGGGGCAGATACGCAGTATTTT. Translated: CASRDGTGADTQYF.

This chain joins TRBV29-1 and TRBJ1-2; D gene unclear. CDR3 length: 13 amino acids. CDR1 SQVTM and CDR2 ANQGSEA come from the germline V gene. V gave up 4 bases and J gave up 3 bases, with 12 bases separating them. The CDR3 DNA is TGCAGCGTTGGGGTCGCGGACTACTATGGCTACACCTTC. Translated: CSVGVADYYGYTF.

This rearrangement joins TRBV5-1 to TRBJ1-1; D is unresolved. CDR1 SGHRS and CDR2 YFSETQ come from the germline V gene. V lost 5 bases and J 4 bases, leaving 12 bases between the germline ends. The CDR3 is 13 residues long. The CDR3 nucleotides read TGCGCCAGCAGGGGAGCAGGAGGCACTGAAGCTTTCTTT. It specifies CASRGAGGTEAFF. Full variable domain (missing parts from reference TRBV5-1 and TRBJ1-1): KAGVTQTPRYLIKTRGQQVTLSCSPISGHRSVSWYQQTPGQGLQFLFEYFSETQRNKGNFPGRFSGRQFSNSRSEMNVSTLELGDSALYLCASRGAGGTEAFFGQGTRLTVV.

V usage is TRBV9 and J usage is TRBJ1-4; D might be TRBD1 (6 bases). The CDR3 runs 16 residues. Trimming removed 0 bases from V and 5 bases from J, with 14 bases in between. Germline CDR1 is SGDLS and CDR2 is YYNGEE. In DNA, the CDR3 is TGTGCCAGCAGCGTAGGTTGGGACACGGCGAATGAAAAACTGTTTTTT. It specifies CASSVGWDTANEKLFF.

This chain joins TRBV5-6 and TRBJ1-1, with D hard to call. This CDR3 is built from 14 residues. Germline lookup yields CDR1 SGHDT and CDR2 YYEEEE. V lost 4 bases and J 3 bases, leaving 13 bases between the germline ends. DNA for the CDR3: TGTGCCAGCAGCGTCGACGGCGGTCACACTGAAGCTTTCTTT. Protein sequence: CASSVDGGHTEAFF.

V gene TRBV6-2 or TRBV6-3 combines with J gene TRBJ1-1; D perhaps matches TRBD1 (6 bases). Trimming cost V 2 bases and J 1 base, with 14 bases left between them. The CDR3 is 16 amino acids. Germline assignment: CDR1 MNHEY and CDR2 SVGEGT. In DNA, the CDR3 is TGTGCCAGCAGTTACCTCCGAGGGGGTACGAACACTGAAGCTTTCTTT. It codes for CASSYLRGGTNTEAFF.

This clonotype showed up just a few times. The rearrangement joins TRBV7-2 to TRBJ2-1; TRBD2 aligns across 8 bases. The CDR3 sequence is 12 residues long. The V and J ends lost 1 base and 15 bases, in that order; junction bases with no gene match: 5. Germline lookup yields CDR1 SGHTA and CDR2 FQGNSA. CDR3 sequence reads: CASSLETGTRFF. The CDR3 bases are TGTGCCAGCAGCTTAGAGACCGGGACTAGGTTCTTC.

The chain employs TRBV3-1 and TRBJ2-7; no definite D call. The J call may be faulty, since TRBJ2-5 better matches the DNA end. Germline values: CDR1 LGHDT, CDR2 YNNKEL (reference sequence). This CDR3 is built from 13 residues. CDR3 sequence (DNA): TGTGCCAGCAGCCAAGGACGAATTTGGACCCAGTACTTC. It codes for CASSQGRIWTQYF.

The V call is TRBV12-3 or TRBV12-4, the J call TRBJ2-5, with D unclear. Near its end, the DNA agrees better with TRBJ2-7, so the J call may be wrong. This CDR3 comprises 14 residues. The CDR3 spells CASSLGETPYEQYF. The CDR3 DNA reads TGTGCCAGCAGTTTGGGCGAGACCCCGTACGAGCAGTACTTC.

For this clonotype: The junction departs from the called germline gene at one end, perhaps through a read error. The J gene is TRBJ2-2, the V gene TRBV5-1, with no clear D. This CDR3 has 15 residues. Per germline, CDR1 SGHRS and CDR2 YFSETQ. CDR3 protein: CVSSYETRNTGELFF. The CDR3 coding sequence is TGCGTCAGCAGCTACGAGACGAGAAACACCGGGGAGCTGTTTTTT.

V gene TRBV6-2 or TRBV6-3 combines with J gene TRBJ2-1; 11 bases agree with TRBD2. The CDR3 is 15 residues long. CDR1 and CDR2 from the germline V gene are MNHEY and SVGEGT. V gave up 6 bases and J gave up 4 bases; unmatched junction bases: 5. The CDR3 loop is CASREGLAAYNEQFF. The CDR3 coding sequence is TGTGCCAGCAGGGAGGGACTAGCGGCTTACAATGAGCAGTTCTTC.

About this clonotype itself: At one end, the junction sequence differs from germline, possibly due to a read error. The rearrangement links TRBV19 to TRBJ1-5, with D hard to call. CDR3 length equals 14 residues. Germline V gene lookup returns CDR1 LNHDA and CDR2 SQIVND (reference sequence). CDR3 sequence: CASSSPGSNHPQHF. The CDR3 region has the DNA TGTGCCAGTAGCAGCCCGGGATCTAATCATCCCCAGCATTTT.

This clonotype was detected ten times or more. The V gene is TRBV13, the J gene TRBJ2-7, with D perhaps TRBD1 or TRBD2 (5 bases each). The CDR3 has 16 amino acids. From germline, CDR1 is PRHDT and CDR2 FYEKMQ (reference sequence). Trimming cost V 4 bases and J 0 bases, with 16 bases left between them. CDR3 bases: TGTGCCAGCAGCTCCAACCGGGACCGAGGCTCCTACGAGCAGTACTTC. This sequence encodes CASSSNRDRGSYEQYF.

A note on this clonotype: A read error may be the cause here, since a much bigger clone is one base away. V is TRBV29-1 and J is TRBJ2-1; perhaps TRBD1 as D (5 bases). The closer fit of TRBJ2-7 to the DNA end suggests the J call may be wrong. There are 13 residues in the CDR3. Germline V lookup: CDR1 SQVTM, CDR2 ANQGSEA. CDR3 protein: CSVEVQVANEQYF. The CDR3 bases are TGCAGCGTTGAAGTACAGGTGGCAAATGAGCAGTACTTC.

This clonotype was picked up many times. The J gene is TRBJ2-6, the V gene TRBV7-2; D may be TRBD1 or TRBD2 (5 bases each). The germline V and J ends were trimmed by 6 bases and 1 base, with 16 bases remaining between them. CDR1 is SGHTA, CDR2 FQGNSA, per germline. The CDR3 loop spans 17 amino acids. CDR3 amino acids: CASSGTAQGSGANVLTF. For the CDR3, the DNA is TGTGCCAGCAGTGGGACGGCCCAAGGGTCTGGGGCCAACGTCCTGACTTTC.